The 19 T cell receptor beta chains presented below share a single source sample, sequenced in a study of T cell responses to AZD1222 COVID-19 vaccine (dated by TCRdb to about 2021). The library relied on the immunoSEQ multiplex PCR assay. As stored in TCRdb, this immuneACCESS dataset retains in-frame rearrangements with V and J assigned. A fraction of the clones does not appear; measured against another copy, unresolved V genes explain less than half of the discrepancy, and the remainder lacks a known reason. The sample table records approximately 270,000 clones; 90% to 95% of these occur just once. The top ten clonotypes cover around 0.57% of the sample. The sample's time point label is to be understood as: about 28 days (+/-7) after the second vaccine dose. The sequencing here drew on peripheral blood, taken 28 days after the second AZD1222 dose. The receptor set was obtained from an adult who received the AZD1222 COVID-19 vaccine.

CDR3 residues: CASSERQGSGNTIYF. CDR3 bases: TGTGCCAGCAGTGAACGGCAGGGTTCTGGAAACACCATATATTTT. The V call is TRBV2, the J call TRBJ1-3; D perhaps matches TRBD1 (5 bases). With 2 bases removed from V and 1 base from J, the gap between germline ends came to 9 bases. The CDR3 is 15 amino acids. Germline CDR1 and CDR2: SNHLY and FYNNEI.

This rearrangement joins TRBV5-4 to TRBJ1-6, with D perhaps TRBD1 (5 bases). This CDR3 is built from 15 residues. Germline values: CDR1 SGHNT, CDR2 YYREEE (reference sequence). V gave up 0 bases and J gave up 9 bases, with 13 bases separating them. The CDR3 loop reads CASSLGGRVTSPLHF. CDR3 DNA sequence: TGTGCCAGCAGCTTGGGCGGCAGGGTCACTTCACCCCTCCACTTT.

This clone appeared a single time. J is TRBJ2-7 and V is TRBV5-6, with 8 bases matching TRBD1. Losses at the gene ends were 7 bases for V and 1 base for J; bases not matched to a gene: 4. The CDR3 contains 13 residues. Germline lookup yields CDR1 SGHDT and CDR2 YYEEEE. CDR3 coding DNA: TGTGCCAGCTCCCGGGACAGGTCCTACGAGCAGTACTTC. Encoded protein: CASSRDRSYEQYF.

The chain couples TRBV9 to TRBJ1-6; possibly TRBD1 for D (6 bases). This CDR3 contains 15 residues. Germline V gene data show CDR1 as SGDLS and CDR2 as YYNGEE. The V and J ends lost 0 bases and 5 bases respectively, with 9 bases between them. The CDR3 reads CASSVEGVDNSPLHF. CDR3 sequence (DNA): TGTGCCAGCAGCGTAGAGGGGGTCGATAATTCACCCCTCCACTTT. The full variable domain, rest sourced from reference TRBV9 and TRBJ1-6, is DSGVTQTPKHLITATGQRVTLRCSPRSGDLSVYWYQQSLDQGLQFLIQYYNGEERAKGNILERFSAQQFPDLHSELNLSSLELGDSALYFCASSVEGVDNSPLHFGNGTRLTVT.

The chain is built from TRBV10-3 and TRBJ1-1, with D possibly being TRBD1 (6 bases). Trimming removed 5 bases at V and 1 base at J, with 14 bases between. CDR3 length: 15 residues. CDR1 is ENHRY, CDR2 SYGVKD, per germline. The chain's CDR3 is CAISREGQKNTEAFF. The CDR3 DNA reads TGTGCCATCAGTCGAGAAGGACAGAAGAACACTGAAGCTTTCTTT.

V gene TRBV6-2 or TRBV6-3 combines with J gene TRBJ2-7, with D possibly matching TRBD1 (6 bases). This CDR3 spans 15 amino acids. Trimming pared 6 bases from V and 0 bases from J, leaving 15 bases between. Germline assignment: CDR1 MNHEY and CDR2 SVGEGT. CDR3 sequence: CASSSWGTSSYEQYF. In nucleotides, the CDR3 is TGTGCCAGCAGCAGCTGGGGGACAAGCTCCTACGAGCAGTACTTC.

This chain joins TRBV19 and TRBJ1-4, with D possibly matching TRBD1 (6 bases). Trimming stripped 7 bases from V and 7 bases from J, with 19 bases between. The CDR3 is made up of 15 amino acids. The germline gives CDR1 LNHDA, CDR2 SQIVND (reference sequence). The chain's CDR3 is CASTQSGGQSEKLFF. CDR3 in DNA: TGTGCCAGTACCCAATCGGGGGGGCAGAGTGAAAAACTGTTTTTT.

This chain connects TRBV27 to TRBJ2-5, with D perhaps matching TRBD1 (6 bases). CDR1 and CDR2 from the germline V gene are MNHEY and SMNVEV (reference sequence). Trimming took off 6 bases at V and 4 bases at J, with 9 bases between the two ends. CDR3 length: 12 residues. The CDR3 bases are TGTGCCAGCAGCATAGGGGGAGAGACCCAGTACTTC. Encoded protein: CASSIGGETQYF.

The V call is TRBV5-4, the J call TRBJ2-7; D possibly corresponds to TRBD2 (6 bases). CDR3 length: 14 residues. CDR1 and CDR2 (germline): SGHNT, YYREEE (reference sequence). With 0 bases removed from V and 5 bases from J, the gap between germline ends came to 12 bases. The CDR3 nucleotides read TGTGCCAGCAGCTTGGGGGGGAGGATCCACGAGCAGTACTTC. It codes for CASSLGGRIHEQYF.

J is TRBJ1-2 and V is TRBV6-1, with 9 bases lining up with TRBD1. The CDR3 consists of 13 residues. The V segment lost 3 bases and the J segment 9 bases; nucleotides outside the gene matches: 5. Germline CDR1 MNHNS, CDR2 SASEGT. CDR3 region: CASSDRDRVSYTF. The CDR3 region has the DNA TGTGCCAGCAGTGACCGGGACAGGGTGAGCTACACCTTC.

This sequence joins TRBV6-2 or TRBV6-3 and TRBJ1-1; D is possibly TRBD1 (5 bases). This CDR3 spans 17 amino acids. Per germline, CDR1 MNHEY and CDR2 SVGEGT. Deletions cut 4 bases from V and 3 bases from J, with 21 bases between. CDR3 sequence (DNA): TGTGCCAGCAGTTCCAACCGGGACTCATGGGGGTACACTGAAGCTTTCTTT. Translated: CASSSNRDSWGYTEAFF.

CDR3 sequence (DNA): TGCGCCAGCAGCTTGGCGGCTAGCGGGGGGAACTACGAGCAGTACTTC. Translation: CASSLAASGGNYEQYF. This rearrangement joins TRBV5-1 to TRBJ2-7; 11 nucleotides line up with TRBD2. CDR1 and CDR2 from the germline V gene are SGHRS and YFSETQ. This CDR3 region has 16 residues. Trimming took 0 bases from V and 3 from J; bases not matched to a gene: 5.

The CDR3 DNA sequence: TGTGCCAGCAGCCAAGGACAGGGAGTCTCTGGGGCCAACGTCCTGACTTTC. This codes for CASSQGQGVSGANVLTF. V is TRBV7-9 and J is TRBJ2-6, with TRBD1 matching over 8 bases. The trim removed 5 bases at V and 0 bases at J, leaving 6 bases unmatched. Germline V gene data show CDR1 as SEHNR and CDR2 as FQNEAQ (reference sequence). CDR3 length: 17 amino acids. Drawing the rest from reference TRBV7-9 and TRBJ2-6, the complete variable domain is DTGVSQNPRHKITKRGQNVTFRCDPISEHNRLYWYRQTLGQGPEFLTYFQNEAQLEKSRLLSDRFSAERPKGSFSTLEIQRTEQGDSAMYLCASSQGQGVSGANVLTFGAGSRLTVL.

This clone has just one count. The chain has TRBV7-8 and TRBJ2-7, with a tentative D call TRBD1 (7 bases). The CDR3 is 21 amino acids. Trimming stripped 0 bases from V and 3 bases from J, with 30 bases between. Germline values: CDR1 SGHVS, CDR2 FQNEAQ. This CDR3 is CASSLAPGTANRREYLYEQYF. CDR3 coding DNA: TGTGCCAGCAGCTTAGCGCCTGGGACAGCTAACCGTCGGGAGTACCTCTACGAGCAGTACTTC.

The rearrangement joins TRBV5-4 to TRBJ1-2; D gene ambiguous. V was shortened by 6 bases and J by 2 bases, with 11 bases between the two germline ends. The CDR3 has 13 amino acids. Germline CDR1 and CDR2: SGHNT and YYREEE (reference sequence). Written as DNA, the CDR3 is TGTGCCAGCACCGGCTACGGAAACTATGGCTACACCTTC. Protein product: CASTGYGNYGYTF.

This rearrangement joins TRBV29-1 to TRBJ2-1; D possibly corresponds to TRBD2 (6 bases). The CDR3 sequence is 13 residues long. Trimming shortened V by 7 bases and J by 4 bases, and 14 bases separated the two germline ends. The V gene's germline CDR1 is SQVTM and CDR2 ANQGSEA. The CDR3 is CSAQGGAYNEQFF. The CDR3 DNA sequence: TGCAGCGCCCAGGGCGGGGCGTACAATGAGCAGTTCTTC.

J is TRBJ1-2 and V is TRBV25-1; the D is unclear. This CDR3 spans 16 amino acids. V lost 4 bases, J lost 8 bases, and 23 bases lay in between. From germline, CDR1 is MGHDK and CDR2 SYGVNS. The CDR3 here is CASSANGNKRSRGYTF. The CDR3 DNA reads as TGTGCCAGCAGTGCTAACGGGAACAAGAGGTCTCGGGGCTACACCTTC.

The genes are TRBV6-1 and TRBJ1-2, with 7 nucleotides matching TRBD1. V gave up 2 bases and J gave up 0 bases; unmatched junction bases: 0. Germline V gene data show CDR1 as MNHNS and CDR2 as SASEGT. This CDR3 has 14 residues. The CDR3 coding sequence is TGTGCCAGCAGTGAACAGGGGGCTAACTATGGCTACACCTTC. It yields the protein CASSEQGANYGYTF.

The gene calls are TRBV19 and TRBJ1-1, with D perhaps TRBD1 (5 bases). V gave up 4 bases and J gave up 2 bases, with 11 bases separating them. CDR1 LNHDA and CDR2 SQIVND come from the germline V gene (reference sequence). The CDR3 covers 14 residues. The CDR3 loop reads CASSTPGLNTEAFF. In nucleotides, the CDR3 is TGTGCCAGTAGTACCCCGGGGCTCAACACTGAAGCTTTCTTT.